The 27 T cell receptor beta chains in this list originate from one sample, sequenced in a study. TCRdb re-analysed the RT-PCR reads in MiXCR, keeping a single row per CDR3 protein. The data contain 650,000 to 800,000 distinct CDR3 sequences, over 12% of them singletons. Specimen: memory CD4+ T cells from blood. These receptor sequences come from a female donor in good health, serving as a healthy control.

This clonotype was detected ten times or more. The gene calls are TRBV28 and TRBJ2-7; 10 bases are shared with TRBD1. CDR3 length equals 16 residues. Germline V gene sequence: CDR1 MDHEN, CDR2 SYDVKM. The V segment lost 5 bases and the J segment 4 bases; nucleotides outside the gene matches: 11. The CDR3 region has the DNA TGTGCCAGCAGTCCTACCGGCGGGACAGGGGCTTACGAGCAGTACTTC. Translated: CASSPTGGTGAYEQYF.

This clonotype was seen repeatedly, ten times or more. The chain uses TRBV6-5 and TRBJ2-3; D unresolved. V lost 0 bases and J 0 bases, leaving 16 bases between the germline ends. The V gene's germline CDR1 is MNHEY and CDR2 SVGAGI. The length of the CDR3 is 18 residues. The CDR3 bases are TGTGCCAGCAGTTACTCCGTGGTGACGGTCACTAGCACAGATACGCAGTATTTT. Its protein product is CASSYSVVTVTSTDTQYF.

The chain carries TRBV5-1 and TRBJ2-3; D might be TRBD1 or TRBD2, each matching 5 bases. Germline V CDR1 and CDR2: SGHRS, YFSETQ. The length of the CDR3 is 14 residues. Trimming pared 4 bases from V and 5 bases from J, leaving 14 bases between. This CDR3 is CASSLDQGRDTQYF. The CDR3 nucleotides are TGCGCCAGCAGCCTAGATCAGGGACGAGATACGCAGTATTTT.

This clonotype was detected once. At one end the junction does not follow the germline gene, possibly because of a read error. This chain uses TRBV5-1 with TRBJ2-5; weak D call: TRBD2 (6 bases). The CDR3 contains 15 residues. CDR1 SGHRS and CDR2 YFSETQ come from the germline V gene. CDR3 sequence: CASSLEGGAGETKYF. DNA for the CDR3: TGCGCCAGCAGCCTGGAAGGCGGGGCAGGAGAGACCAAGTACTTC.

The chain recombines TRBV7-2 with TRBJ2-5; D not resolved. There are 15 residues in the CDR3. V was shortened by 3 bases and J by 2 bases, with 13 bases between the two germline ends. Germline CDR1 and CDR2: SGHTA and FQGNSA. The CDR3 region is CASSFQRRSQETQYF. The CDR3 coding sequence is TGTGCCAGCAGCTTTCAAAGGCGGTCTCAAGAGACCCAGTACTTC.

Only a few counts were recorded for this clonotype. The rearrangement links TRBV20-1 to TRBJ2-7, with 12 bases that match TRBD2. V was clipped by 6 bases and J by 3 bases; unmatched bases: 12. Germline CDR1 and CDR2: DFQATT and SNEGSKA (reference sequence). The CDR3 is 16 residues long. The CDR3 reads CSAQPLGLAGNYEQYF. The CDR3 coding sequence is TGCAGTGCCCAGCCTCTCGGACTAGCGGGAAACTACGAGCAGTACTTC.

This clonotype was seen a few times. This rearrangement joins TRBV27 to TRBJ2-7; D is unclear. The germline CDR1 and CDR2 sequences are MNHEY and SMNVEV (reference sequence). This CDR3 contains 15 residues. The V end was cut by 5 bases, the J end by 3 bases, with 17 bases between. CDR3 residues: CASSPTPYSHYEQYF. The CDR3 nucleotides read TGTGCCAGCAGTCCCACCCCCTATAGCCACTACGAGCAGTACTTC.

V and J are TRBV6-5 and TRBJ2-5; D remains ambiguous. This CDR3 spans 13 amino acids. Germline CDR1 reads MNHEY; CDR2 reads SVGAGI. Trimming cost V 4 bases and J 4 bases, with 10 bases left between them. In DNA, the CDR3 is TGTGCCAGCAGTTGGGGATATGGAGAGACCCAGTACTTC. Amino acids: CASSWGYGETQYF.

This clonotype was detected only a few times. This chain connects TRBV4-2 to TRBJ2-7; D may be TRBD2 (6 bases). The CDR3 spans 16 residues. The ends were cut back, 0 bases at V and 3 bases at J, with 15 bases in the middle. CDR1 and CDR2 from the germline V gene are LGHNA and YNFKEQ. CDR3 loop: CASSQEISGPLYEQYF. Written as DNA, the CDR3 is TGTGCCAGCAGCCAAGAAATTAGCGGACCACTCTACGAGCAGTACTTC.

The genes are TRBV7-2 and TRBJ2-4, with 8 bases aligning to TRBD2. Losses at the gene ends were 5 bases for V and 2 bases for J; bases not matched to a gene: 8. Germline assignment: CDR1 SGHTA and CDR2 FQGNSA. The CDR3 covers 16 residues. In nucleotides, the CDR3 is TGTGCCAGCAGCCCGGCCGGGAGGGGCCCCAAAAACATTCAGTACTTC. The encoded protein is CASSPAGRGPKNIQYF.

The rearrangement links TRBV29-1 to TRBJ1-2; TRBD1 matches at 8 bases. Germline V gene sequence: CDR1 SQVTM, CDR2 ANQGSEA. There are 14 residues in the CDR3. V was clipped by 2 bases and J by 4 bases; unmatched bases: 6. In DNA form, the CDR3 reads TGCAGCGTTGAAACGTCAGGGGGCTCCTATGGCTACACCTTC. Translation gives CSVETSGGSYGYTF.

This clonotype was observed many times. The chain recombines TRBV6-5 with TRBJ2-1, with TRBD2 matching 9 bases. Per germline, CDR1 MNHEY and CDR2 SVGAGI. Losses at the gene ends were 0 bases for V and 2 bases for J; bases not matched to a gene: 8. The CDR3 consists of 18 residues. The CDR3 protein is CASSYSSGRGGAYNEQFF. In nucleotides, the CDR3 is TGTGCCAGCAGTTACTCCTCGGGGCGGGGGGGAGCCTACAATGAGCAGTTCTTC.

The chain carries TRBV28 and TRBJ1-1, with D perhaps matching TRBD1 (5 bases). This CDR3 is built from 16 residues. Germline V gene sequence: CDR1 MDHEN, CDR2 SYDVKM. V lost 2 bases and J lost 6, with 19 bases in between. CDR3 protein: CASSLPMGPAHSEAFF. The CDR3 coding sequence is TGTGCCAGCAGTTTACCGATGGGGCCGGCCCACTCTGAAGCTTTCTTT.

This clonotype has only a few counts. V gene TRBV5-1 combines with J gene TRBJ2-3; D gene unclear. The CDR3 spans 16 residues. Trimming left V 0 bases short and J 0 bases short, with 11 bases between. Per the germline V gene, CDR1 is SGHRS and CDR2 is YFSETQ. CDR3 DNA sequence: TGCGCCAGCAGCTTGGGGACGGATGCTAGCACAGATACGCAGTATTTT. It specifies CASSLGTDASTDTQYF.

The rearrangement joins TRBV7-2 to TRBJ1-1; 9 bases map to TRBD1. Looked up from germline, CDR1 is SGHTA and CDR2 is FQGNSA. With 5 bases clipped from V and 8 bases from J, the junction kept 6 bases outside the gene matches. The CDR3 spans 13 residues. The CDR3 DNA follows: TGTGCCAGCAGCCCCGGGACAGGGAGGGAAGCTTTCTTT. This sequence encodes CASSPGTGREAFF.

V is TRBV5-1 and J is TRBJ2-5; D unclear. Germline CDR1 is SGHRS and CDR2 is YFSETQ. The CDR3 is 15 amino acids. V was clipped by 6 bases and J by 2 bases, with 17 bases between them. The CDR3 region has the DNA TGCGCCAGCATGTTCCTTGGGGATTTTCAAGAGACCCAGTACTTC. This gives the protein CASMFLGDFQETQYF.

In this sample, this clonotype turned up many times. V and J are TRBV6-5 and TRBJ2-3, with D unclear. The length of the CDR3 is 15 residues. Between the trimmed V and J ends, which lost 0 bases and 4 bases, there was a span of 11 bases. The V gene's germline CDR1 is MNHEY and CDR2 SVGAGI. CDR3 nucleotide sequence: TGTGCCAGCAGTTACTCGATCTTGCTCCCAGATACGCAGTATTTT. Protein product: CASSYSILLPDTQYF.

The gene calls are TRBV10-3 and TRBJ1-6; 8 nucleotides agree with TRBD1. The ends lost 4 bases at V and 8 bases at J; junction bases unmatched: 1. The germline CDR1 and CDR2 sequences are ENHRY and SYGVKD. CDR3 length: 13 amino acids. The CDR3 region is CAISVDRDSPLHF. The CDR3 bases are TGTGCCATCAGTGTGGACAGGGATTCACCCCTCCACTTT.

At least ten counts were recorded for this clonotype. The chain has TRBV3-1 and TRBJ2-5; perhaps TRBD1 as D (5 bases). From germline, CDR1 is LGHDT and CDR2 YNNKEL (reference sequence). Trimming pared 1 base from V and 4 bases from J, leaving 16 bases between. There are 16 residues in the CDR3. CDR3: CASSQGAGIVGETQYF. The CDR3 coding sequence is TGTGCCAGCAGCCAAGGGGCAGGGATAGTGGGAGAGACCCAGTACTTC.

Ten or more counts support this clonotype. The V and J genes are TRBV29-1 and TRBJ2-1; TRBD1 matches at 8 bases. V shed 4 bases, J shed 8 bases, and the junction held 7 bases outside the gene matches. CDR3 length equals 13 residues. The germline gives CDR1 SQVTM, CDR2 ANQGSEA. The chain's CDR3 is CSVADRGNYEQFF. The CDR3 region has the DNA TGCAGCGTTGCCGACAGGGGAAATTATGAGCAGTTCTTC.

The rearrangement uses TRBV12-3 or TRBV12-4 and TRBJ1-3; D may be TRBD1 (5 bases). The V end lost 5 bases, the J end lost 8 bases, and 10 bases lay between the germline ends. This CDR3 is 12 amino acids long. CDR3 region: CASSPQGDTIYF. The CDR3 nucleotides are TGTGCCAGCAGTCCGCAGGGAGACACCATATATTTT.

This clonotype was seen at least ten times. This chain uses TRBV29-1 with TRBJ1-1; 9 bases line up with TRBD1. V was clipped by 4 bases and J by 4 bases; unmatched bases: 4. The germline V gene encodes CDR1 SQVTM and CDR2 ANQGSEA. The CDR3 sequence is 13 residues long. The CDR3 DNA reads as TGCAGCGTTGTTAAGGACAGGGGCACTGAAGCTTTCTTT. This encodes CSVVKDRGTEAFF. The whole variable domain, filled in from reference TRBV29-1 and TRBJ1-1, reads SAVISQKPSRDICQRGTSLTIQCQVDSQVTMMFWYRQQPGQSLTLIATANQGSEATYESGFVIDKFPISRPNLTFSTLTVSNMSPEDSSIYLCSVVKDRGTEAFFGQGTRLTVV.

This clonotype showed up just a few times. This chain links TRBV5-1 with TRBJ1-1; D not resolved. This CDR3 is 13 amino acids long. Trimming removed 4 bases from V and 1 base from J, with 8 bases in between. Germline lookup yields CDR1 SGHRS and CDR2 YFSETQ. The CDR3 DNA sequence: TGCGCCAGCAGCCAAGTCTCGAACACTGAAGCTTTCTTT. Translation gives CASSQVSNTEAFF.

This clonotype was found many times. The CDR3 region is CASSRDRYTGELFF. The CDR3 bases are TGTGCCAGCAGCCGGGACAGATACACCGGGGAGCTGTTTTTT. The gene calls are TRBV3-1 and TRBJ2-2, with TRBD1 identical over 7 bases. The germline V gene has CDR1 LGHDT and CDR2 YNNKEL (reference sequence). The CDR3 covers 14 residues. Trimming cost V 4 bases and J 3 bases; bases outside gene matches: 2.

This chain uses TRBV7-3 with TRBJ2-5, with D perhaps matching TRBD1 (7 bases). V lost 4 bases and J 2 bases, leaving 14 bases between the germline ends. Germline V CDR1 and CDR2: SGHTA, FQGTGA. The CDR3 loop spans 15 amino acids. The CDR3 region has the DNA TGTGCCAGCAGCTCCGCGGGACAGCCTCAAGAGACCCAGTACTTC. Amino acid sequence: CASSSAGQPQETQYF.

This clonotype appeared a single time. The chain is built from TRBV3-1 and TRBJ2-2; the D gene is possibly TRBD2 (6 bases). CDR3 length equals 14 residues. Germline values: CDR1 LGHDT, CDR2 YNNKEL (reference sequence). Trimming took 4 bases from V and 6 from J, leaving 12 bases between them. Here the CDR3 reads CASSPRRVAGELFF. DNA for the CDR3: TGTGCCAGCAGCCCGAGGAGGGTTGCCGGGGAGCTGTTTTTT. Full variable domain (remainder filled in from reference TRBV3-1 and TRBJ2-2): DTAVSQTPKYLVTQMGNDKSIKCEQNLGHDTMYWYKQDSKKFLKIMFSYNNKELIINETVPNRFSPKSPDKAHLNLHINSLELGDSAVYFCASSPRRVAGELFFGEGSRLTVL.

This rearrangement joins TRBV9 to TRBJ1-1; D gene unclear. CDR3 length: 14 amino acids. The V end was cut by 3 bases, the J end by 3 bases, with 12 bases between. Germline CDR1 reads SGDLS; CDR2 reads YYNGEE. The CDR3 DNA sequence: TGTGCCAGCAGCGATACCCCCGGTTACACTGAAGCTTTCTTT. This gives the protein CASSDTPGYTEAFF.